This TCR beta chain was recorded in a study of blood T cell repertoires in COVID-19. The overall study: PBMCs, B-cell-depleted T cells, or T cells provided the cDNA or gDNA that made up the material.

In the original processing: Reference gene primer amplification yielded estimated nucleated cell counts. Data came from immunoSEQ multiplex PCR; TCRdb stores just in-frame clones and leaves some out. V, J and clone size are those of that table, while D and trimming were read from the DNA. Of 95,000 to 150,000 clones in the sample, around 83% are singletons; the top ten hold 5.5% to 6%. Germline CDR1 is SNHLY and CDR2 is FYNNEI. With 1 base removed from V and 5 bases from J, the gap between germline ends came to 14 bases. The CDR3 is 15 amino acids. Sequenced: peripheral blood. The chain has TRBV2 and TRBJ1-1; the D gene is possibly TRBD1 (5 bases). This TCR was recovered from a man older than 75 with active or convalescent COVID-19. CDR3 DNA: TGTGCCAGCAGTGAAGTCGGGGGGGGAGGGACTGAAGCTTTCTTT. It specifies CASSEVGGGGTEAFF.